This T cell receptor beta chain was sequenced for a study of T cells in Graves' hyperthyroidism and ophthalmopathy. The table lists this clonotype with a few counts. CDR3 length: 17 amino acids. The V gene end was trimmed by 6 bases and the J gene end by 5 bases; junction bases not matched to a gene: 10. Germline CDR1 LGHDT, CDR2 YNNKEL (reference sequence). RNA transcripts gave rise to amplified TCR beta CDR3 regions. First-round RT-PCR targeting the TCR CDR3 was performed with the HTBI primer set. TCRdb re-called the multiplex PCR reads through MiXCR, storing one row per CDR3 protein. Of 650,000 to 700,000 distinct CDR3 sequences in the sample, 17% were seen once.

Material for sequencing was blood. This sequence joins TRBV3-1 and TRBJ2-2; 12 nucleotides align to TRBD2. The source is a man aged 50 or older with Graves' hyperthyroidism. The CDR3 is CASRGRLAGDRTGELFF. The CDR3 region has the DNA TGTGCCAGCAGAGGGCGACTAGCGGGAGATCGTACCGGGGAGCTGTTTTTT.